Listed here are 14 T cell receptor beta chains from one sample, sequenced in a study of blood T cell repertoires in COVID-19. Assay: immunoSEQ multiplex PCR; the TCRdb copy retains only in-frame clones and omits some. The sample has fewer than 250,000 clones, about 86% seen once. Sequencing was done on a sample of peripheral blood. The receptors here all came from a woman between 45 and 65 years old with acute or convalescent COVID-19.

V gene TRBV7-3 combines with J gene TRBJ2-3; weak D call: TRBD2 (6 bases). Trimming cost V 1 base and J 0 bases, with 8 bases left between them. Germline V lookup: CDR1 SGHTA, CDR2 FQGTGA. The CDR3 is 15 residues long. The CDR3 loop is CASSLIAVSTDTQYF. The DNA of the CDR3 is TGTGCCAGCAGCTTAATAGCGGTAAGCACAGATACGCAGTATTTT.

This clone has a handful of counts. The rearrangement uses TRBV5-1 and TRBJ1-4; tentative D call: TRBD1 (6 bases). The length of the CDR3 is 13 residues. V was clipped by 1 base and J by 11 bases, with 12 bases between them. CDR1 and CDR2 from the germline V gene are SGHRS and YFSETQ. The CDR3 protein is CASSLSPGEKLFF. CDR3 bases: TGCGCCAGCAGCTTGAGTCCAGGGGAGAAACTGTTTTTT.

The rearrangement uses TRBV6-5 and TRBJ2-2, with 11 bases fitting TRBD2. This CDR3 has 16 residues. Germline lookup yields CDR1 MNHEY and CDR2 SVGAGI. The junction had 6 bases not matched to a gene; V was cut back by 4 bases and J by 5 bases. The CDR3 spells CASSFLAGGGTGELFF. CDR3 sequence (DNA): TGTGCCAGCAGTTTCCTAGCGGGAGGTGGGACCGGGGAGCTGTTTTTT.

This CDR3 reads CATKRQGVTGELFF. The CDR3 DNA follows: TGTGCCACCAAAAGGCAGGGGGTGACCGGGGAGCTGTTTTTT. This chain links TRBV25-1 with TRBJ2-2, with TRBD1 matching 7 bases. Germline loops: CDR1 MGHDK, CDR2 SYGVNS. The V gene end was trimmed by 10 bases and the J gene end by 5 bases; junction bases not matched to a gene: 10. The CDR3 covers 14 residues.

V gene TRBV5-1 combines with J gene TRBJ2-1; 9 nucleotides match TRBD2. From germline, CDR1 is SGHRS and CDR2 YFSETQ. The CDR3 sequence is 14 residues long. Trimming removed 4 bases from V and 10 bases from J; junction bases left unmatched: 9. The CDR3 DNA reads as TGCGCCAGCAGCCTAGTTAGCGGGAGAGAGGAGCAGTTCTTC. Protein product: CASSLVSGREEQFF.

The chain joins TRBV27 to TRBJ1-1; D call uncertain. CDR3 size: 12 residues. Germline V gives CDR1 MNHEY, CDR2 SMNVEV (reference sequence). The CDR3 DNA reads as TGTGCTAGTCACTCAATGAACACTGAAGCTTTCTTT. Its protein product is CASHSMNTEAFF.

This clone appeared a single time. The chain combines TRBV5-1 with TRBJ2-1; the match to TRBD2 covers 13 bases. The CDR3 totals 16 residues. V was pared by 2 bases and J by 9 bases, with 8 bases of the junction left unmatched. Per the germline V gene, CDR1 is SGHRS and CDR2 is YFSETQ. CDR3 in amino acids: CASSFRTSGSSGEQFF. The CDR3 nucleotides are TGCGCCAGCAGCTTTAGGACTAGCGGGAGCTCGGGTGAGCAGTTCTTC.

This clone came up a few times. This rearrangement joins TRBV11-2 to TRBJ1-3; 7 bases are shared with TRBD1. V trimming: 4 bases; J trimming: 2 bases; junction bases outside the gene matches: 5. The CDR3 length is 15 residues. Germline V gene data show CDR1 as SGHAT and CDR2 as FQNNGV. As DNA, the CDR3 is TGTGCCAGCAGCTCGCAGGGGGTGCCTGGAAACACCATATATTTT. Protein product: CASSSQGVPGNTIYF.

The rearrangement links TRBV5-1 to TRBJ2-2; D remains ambiguous. Trimming took off 0 bases at V and 6 bases at J, with 9 bases between the two ends. CDR3 length: 14 residues. Looked up from germline, CDR1 is SGHRS and CDR2 is YFSETQ. The CDR3 DNA is TGCGCCAGCAGCTTGGAGCCAAAAGCCGGGGAGCTGTTTTTT. Amino acid sequence: CASSLEPKAGELFF.

This chain uses TRBV6-1 with TRBJ1-2; D perhaps matches TRBD1 (6 bases). The germline gives CDR1 MNHNS, CDR2 SASEGT. The CDR3 runs to 15 residues. Trimming stripped 0 bases from V and 3 bases from J, with 11 bases between. Here the CDR3 DNA reads TGTGCCAGCAGTGAAGCGCACAGGACAGACTATGGCTACACCTTC. Residues: CASSEAHRTDYGYTF.

V and J are TRBV9 and TRBJ2-3; TRBD2 aligns across 8 bases. Germline V gives CDR1 SGDLS, CDR2 YYNGEE. The CDR3 consists of 16 residues. V was pared by 4 bases and J by 4 bases, with 11 bases of the junction left unmatched. The CDR3 DNA reads TGTGCCAGCAGCAGGGATGCGGGAGGTGTGGCAGATACGCAGTATTTT. Translation gives CASSRDAGGVADTQYF.

Turning to this clone: Other DNA sequences in this sample translate to the same CDR3. The chain joins TRBV15 to TRBJ2-7; 8 nucleotides match TRBD2. With V trimmed by 3 bases and J by 2 bases, 6 bases remained unmatched. The CDR3 is 15 residues long. From germline, CDR1 is LNHNV and CDR2 YYDKDF (reference sequence). CDR3 coding DNA: TGTGCCACCAGCAGGGGGTCGGGGGGGACCTACGAGCAGTACTTC. Amino acids: CATSRGSGGTYEQYF.

A note on this clone: Within the sample, other DNA sequences also encode this same CDR3. The rearrangement uses TRBV5-1 and TRBJ2-1; the D gene is possibly TRBD1 (5 bases). The CDR3 length is 15 residues. Trimming cost V 0 bases and J 0 bases, with 7 bases left between them. CDR1 is SGHRS, CDR2 YFSETQ, per germline. CDR3 in amino acids: CASSLGQSSYNEQFF. In DNA, the CDR3 is TGCGCCAGCAGCTTGGGACAGAGCTCCTACAATGAGCAGTTCTTC.

The gene calls are TRBV9 and TRBJ1-2; D is possibly TRBD1 (6 bases). Trimming took 4 bases from V and 7 from J, leaving 14 bases between them. The CDR3 is 13 amino acids. The germline V gene has CDR1 SGDLS and CDR2 YYNGEE. The CDR3 nucleotides read TGTGCCAGCAGCCCGGAGACAGGTTTTGGCTACACCTTC. It specifies CASSPETGFGYTF. The entire variable domain, with the rest obtained from reference TRBV9 and TRBJ1-2, is as follows: DSGVTQTPKHLITATGQRVTLRCSPRSGDLSVYWYQQSLDQGLQFLIQYYNGEERAKGNILERFSAQQFPDLHSELNLSSLELGDSALYFCASSPETGFGYTFGSGTRLTVV.